The clone carrying this T cell receptor beta chain was picked up a small number of times. Its antigen is currently unknown. Through a sample-barcoded 5' primer and a J-beta primer mix, a second PCR was run for about 6 to 12 cycles. One entry per CDR3 protein, called by TCRdb with MiXCR from the 5' RACE reads. The table shows more than 450,000 distinct CDR3 sequences, with about 26% occurring only once. Germline V CDR1 and CDR2: DFQATT, SNEGSKA (reference sequence). This CDR3 is 13 amino acids long. The sample is drawn from a study of blood T cells in healthy people across ages. General study points: Roughly linear declines in TCR beta diversity per million T cells occurred with age.

The sample was also linked to a second study, of T cells of mothers and their children. That study adds: Whether related or unrelated, pairs show similar shaping of TCR recombination output by thymic selection. Slightly higher but non-significant overlap marked related mother-child pairs versus unrelated pairs.

The specimen was blood. The chain links TRBV20-1 to TRBJ2-1; 9 bases fit TRBD1. With the DNA end fitting TRBJ2-7 better, the J assignment may be wrong. This receptor was taken from a boy younger than 10 in good health. Here the CDR3 DNA reads TGCAGTGCTAGGGGGGGACAGGGACATGAGCAGTACTTC. It is translated as CSARGGQGHEQYF.